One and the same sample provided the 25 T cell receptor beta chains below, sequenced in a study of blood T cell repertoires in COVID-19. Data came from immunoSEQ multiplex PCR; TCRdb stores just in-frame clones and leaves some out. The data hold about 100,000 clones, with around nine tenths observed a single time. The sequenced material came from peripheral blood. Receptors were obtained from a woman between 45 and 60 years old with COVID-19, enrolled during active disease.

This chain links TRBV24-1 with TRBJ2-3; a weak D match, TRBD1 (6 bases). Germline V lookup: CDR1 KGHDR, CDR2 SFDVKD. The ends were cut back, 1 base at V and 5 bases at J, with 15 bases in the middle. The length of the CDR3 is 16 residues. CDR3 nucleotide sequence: TGTGCCACCAGTGATTTTCAGGGGCCGGGTGAAGATACGCAGTATTTT. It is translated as CATSDFQGPGEDTQYF.

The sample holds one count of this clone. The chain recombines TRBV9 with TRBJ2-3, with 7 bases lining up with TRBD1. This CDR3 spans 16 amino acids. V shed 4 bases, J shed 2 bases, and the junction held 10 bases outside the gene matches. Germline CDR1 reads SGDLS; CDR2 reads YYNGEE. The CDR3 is CASSPREGQNTDTQYF. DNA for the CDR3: TGTGCCAGCAGCCCAAGAGAGGGACAGAACACAGATACGCAGTATTTT.

CDR3 residues: CASSLGTGYGYTF. Written as DNA, the CDR3 is TGTGCCAGCAGCTTGGGGACAGGGTACGGCTACACCTTC. The chain links TRBV5-6 to TRBJ1-2; 8 positions agree with TRBD1. The CDR3 covers 13 residues. The V segment lost 0 bases and the J segment 8 bases; nucleotides outside the gene matches: 3. The germline V gene encodes CDR1 SGHDT and CDR2 YYEEEE.

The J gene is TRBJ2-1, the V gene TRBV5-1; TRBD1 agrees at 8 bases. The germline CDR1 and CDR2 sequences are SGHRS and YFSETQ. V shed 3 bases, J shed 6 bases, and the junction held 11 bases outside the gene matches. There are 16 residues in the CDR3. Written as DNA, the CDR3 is TGCGCCAGCAGCTCGCCTCGACAGGGGAATGTCAATGAGCAGTTCTTC. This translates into CASSSPRQGNVNEQFF.

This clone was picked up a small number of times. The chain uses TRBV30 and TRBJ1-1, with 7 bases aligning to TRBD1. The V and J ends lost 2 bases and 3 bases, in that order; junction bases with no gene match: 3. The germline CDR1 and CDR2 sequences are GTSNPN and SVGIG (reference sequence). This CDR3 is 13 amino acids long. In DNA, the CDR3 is TGTGCCTGGAGTCCCAGGGGGGACACTGAAGCTTTCTTT. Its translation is CAWSPRGDTEAFF.

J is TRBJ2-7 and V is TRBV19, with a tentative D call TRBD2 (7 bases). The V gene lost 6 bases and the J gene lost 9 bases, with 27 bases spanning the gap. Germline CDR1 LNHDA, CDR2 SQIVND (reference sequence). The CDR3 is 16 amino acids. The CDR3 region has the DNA TGTGCCAGTAGCAACTCTGCGGGGGCGGTTGGTACCCTGCAGTACTTC. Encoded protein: CASSNSAGAVGTLQYF.

The CDR3 DNA is TGCGCCAGCAGTGATTCGTGGACTAGCGCCTTAAGCTCCTACAATGAGCAGTTCTTC. As protein: CASSDSWTSALSSYNEQFF. The J gene is TRBJ2-1, the V gene TRBV10-2; 9 positions match TRBD2. The CDR3 extends over 19 amino acids. V lost 3 bases to trimming and J lost 0 bases; unmatched junction nucleotides: 12. Per the germline V gene, CDR1 is WSHSY and CDR2 is SAAADI.

The CDR3 loop reads CASRAPDRPYGYTF. The DNA of the CDR3 is TGTGCCAGCAGGGCCCCGGACAGACCCTATGGCTACACCTTC. The chain couples TRBV6-5 to TRBJ1-2; D is perhaps TRBD1 (6 bases). This CDR3 region has 14 residues. From germline, CDR1 is MNHEY and CDR2 SVGAGI. The V end lost 6 bases, the J end lost 4 bases, and 15 bases lay between the germline ends.

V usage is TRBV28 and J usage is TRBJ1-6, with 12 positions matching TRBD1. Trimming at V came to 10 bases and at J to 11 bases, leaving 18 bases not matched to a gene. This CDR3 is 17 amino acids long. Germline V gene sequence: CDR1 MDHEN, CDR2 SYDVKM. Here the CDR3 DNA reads TGTGCCACTTGGGACAGGGGGCGATTGAGCCCCAGGACACCCCTCCACTTT. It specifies CATWDRGRLSPRTPLHF.

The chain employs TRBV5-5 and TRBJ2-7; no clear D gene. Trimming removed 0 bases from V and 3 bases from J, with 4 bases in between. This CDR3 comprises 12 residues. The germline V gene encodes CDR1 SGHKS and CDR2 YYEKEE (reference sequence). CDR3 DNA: TGTGCCAGCAGCTTGGGCTACTACGAGCAGTACTTC. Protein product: CASSLGYYEQYF.

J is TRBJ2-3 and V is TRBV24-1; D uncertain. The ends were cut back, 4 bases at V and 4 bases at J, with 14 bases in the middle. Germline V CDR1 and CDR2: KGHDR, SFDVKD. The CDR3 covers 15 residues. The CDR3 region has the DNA TGTGCCACCAGTGACCCTACTCGCCCGCCAGATACGCAGTATTTT. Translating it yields CATSDPTRPPDTQYF.

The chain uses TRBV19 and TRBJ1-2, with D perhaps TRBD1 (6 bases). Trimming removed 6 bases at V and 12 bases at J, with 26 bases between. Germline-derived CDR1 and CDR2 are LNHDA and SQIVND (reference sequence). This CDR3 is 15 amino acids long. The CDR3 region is CASRDRLLTARGDTF. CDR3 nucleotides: TGTGCCAGTAGGGACAGACTACTCACAGCGCGTGGGGACACCTTC.

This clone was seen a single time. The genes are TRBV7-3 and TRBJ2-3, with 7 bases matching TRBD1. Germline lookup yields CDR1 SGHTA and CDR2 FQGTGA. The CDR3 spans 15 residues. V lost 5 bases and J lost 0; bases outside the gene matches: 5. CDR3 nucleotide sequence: TGTGCCAGCAGCGCCGGGACAGTTAGCACAGATACGCAGTATTTT. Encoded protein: CASSAGTVSTDTQYF.

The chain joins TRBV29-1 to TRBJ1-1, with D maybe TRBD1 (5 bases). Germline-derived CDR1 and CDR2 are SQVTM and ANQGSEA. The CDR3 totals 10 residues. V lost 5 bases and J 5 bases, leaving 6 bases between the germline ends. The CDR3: CSVRGTEAFF. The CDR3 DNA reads TGCAGCGTTAGGGGTACTGAAGCTTTCTTT. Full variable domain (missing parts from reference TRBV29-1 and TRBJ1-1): SAVISQKPSRDICQRGTSLTIQCQVDSQVTMMFWYRQQPGQSLTLIATANQGSEATYESGFVIDKFPISRPNLTFSTLTVSNMSPEDSSIYLCSVRGTEAFFGQGTRLTVV.

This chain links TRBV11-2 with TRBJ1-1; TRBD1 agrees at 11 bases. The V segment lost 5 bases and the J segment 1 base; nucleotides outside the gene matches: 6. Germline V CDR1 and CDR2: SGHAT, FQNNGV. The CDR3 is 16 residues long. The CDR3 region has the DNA TGTGCCAGCAGCCGTTGGACAGGGGGCAAGAACACTGAAGCTTTCTTT. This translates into CASSRWTGGKNTEAFF.

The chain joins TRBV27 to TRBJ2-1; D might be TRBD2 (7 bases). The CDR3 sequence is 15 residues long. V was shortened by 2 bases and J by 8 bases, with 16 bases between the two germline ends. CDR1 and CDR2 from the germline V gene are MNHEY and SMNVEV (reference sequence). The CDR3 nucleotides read TGTGCCAGCAGTTTAAGGTGGGGGGGCCGGGATGAGCAGTTCTTC. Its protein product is CASSLRWGGRDEQFF.

CDR3 bases: TGTGCCAGCAGTGAAATCTGGCCCCAGTTCTTC. It specifies CASSEIWPQFF. The V gene is TRBV6-1, the J gene TRBJ2-1, with unresolved D. Germline V gene sequence: CDR1 MNHNS, CDR2 SASEGT. The V gene lost 2 bases and the J gene lost 13 bases, with 9 bases spanning the gap. This CDR3 has 11 residues.

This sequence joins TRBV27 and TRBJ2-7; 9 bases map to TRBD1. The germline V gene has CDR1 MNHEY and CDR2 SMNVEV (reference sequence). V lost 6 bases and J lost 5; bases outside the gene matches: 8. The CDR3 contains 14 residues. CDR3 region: CASSPGTGRNEQYF. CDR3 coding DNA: TGTGCCAGCAGCCCTGGGACAGGGAGGAACGAGCAGTACTTC.

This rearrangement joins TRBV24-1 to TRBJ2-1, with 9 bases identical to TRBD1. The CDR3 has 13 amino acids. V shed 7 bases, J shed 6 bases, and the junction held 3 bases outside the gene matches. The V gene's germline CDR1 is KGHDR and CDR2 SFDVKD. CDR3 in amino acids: CATRDRGGNEQFF. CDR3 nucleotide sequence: TGTGCCACCAGGGACAGGGGCGGCAATGAGCAGTTCTTC.

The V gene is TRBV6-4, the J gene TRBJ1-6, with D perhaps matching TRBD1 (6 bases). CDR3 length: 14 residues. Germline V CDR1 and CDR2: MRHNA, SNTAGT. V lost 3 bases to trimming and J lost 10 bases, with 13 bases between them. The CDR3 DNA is TGTGCCAGCAGTGAAACAGGGTCGAAATCACCCCTCCACTTT. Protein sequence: CASSETGSKSPLHF.

CDR3 residues: CASSWTSGGPSYEQYF. The CDR3 bases are TGTGCCAGCAGCTGGACTAGCGGGGGCCCCTCCTACGAGCAGTACTTC. The J gene is TRBJ2-7, the V gene TRBV7-2, with TRBD2 identical over 13 bases. Per germline, CDR1 SGHTA and CDR2 FQGNSA. The CDR3 length is 16 residues. V shed 4 bases and J 0 bases; nucleotides not matched to a gene: 3.

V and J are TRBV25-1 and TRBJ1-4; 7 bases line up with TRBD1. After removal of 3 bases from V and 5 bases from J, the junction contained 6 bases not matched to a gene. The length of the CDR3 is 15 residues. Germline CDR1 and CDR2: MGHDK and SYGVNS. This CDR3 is CASSERGTVNEKLFF. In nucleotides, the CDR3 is TGTGCCAGCAGTGAGAGGGGGACAGTGAATGAAAAACTGTTTTTT.

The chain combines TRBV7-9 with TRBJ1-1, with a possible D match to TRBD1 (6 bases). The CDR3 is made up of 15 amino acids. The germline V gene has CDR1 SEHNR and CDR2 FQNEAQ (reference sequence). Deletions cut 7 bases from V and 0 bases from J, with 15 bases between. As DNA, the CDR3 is TGTGCCAGCACTCCCCCGGGGGGCATGAACACTGAAGCTTTCTTT. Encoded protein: CASTPPGGMNTEAFF.

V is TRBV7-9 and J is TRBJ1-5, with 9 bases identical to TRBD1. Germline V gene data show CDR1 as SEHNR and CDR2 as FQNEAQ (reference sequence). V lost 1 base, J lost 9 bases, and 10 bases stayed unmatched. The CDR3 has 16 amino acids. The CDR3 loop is CASSLDRDRDDRPQHF. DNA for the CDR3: TGTGCCAGCAGCTTAGATAGGGACAGGGATGACCGGCCCCAGCATTTT. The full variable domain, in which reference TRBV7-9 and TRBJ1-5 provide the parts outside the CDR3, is DTGVSQNPRHKITKRGQNVTFRCDPISEHNRLYWYRQTLGQGPEFLTYFQNEAQLEKSRLLSDRFSAERPKGSFSTLEIQRTEQGDSAMYLCASSLDRDRDDRPQHFGDGTRLSIL.

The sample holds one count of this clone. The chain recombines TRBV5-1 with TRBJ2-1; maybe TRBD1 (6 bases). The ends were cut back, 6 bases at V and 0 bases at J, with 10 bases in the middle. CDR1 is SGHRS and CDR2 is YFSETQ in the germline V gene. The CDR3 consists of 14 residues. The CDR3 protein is CASKGGNSYNEQFF. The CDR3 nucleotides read TGCGCCAGCAAAGGGGGAAACTCCTACAATGAGCAGTTCTTC.